This T cell receptor beta chain was documented in a study of cytomegalovirus exposure and HLA in healthy donors. After removal of 3 bases from V and 0 bases from J, the junction contained 8 bases not matched to a gene. The germline CDR1 and CDR2 sequences are GTSNPN and SVGIG (reference sequence). The CDR3 spans 15 residues. Overall study findings and caveats: It was shown in a later analysis that HLA-associated TCR beta chains were more clonally expanded than other, equally common chains. While the bulk of TCR sequences proved rare, some public TCRs turned up in many donors. In an earlier analysis, in some 500 donors, most V segments appeared productive either ~87% or ~30% of the time. TCR beta sequences numbering fewer than 20,000 were associated with HLA alleles at 0.05 false discovery rate in a later analysis.

About this clone: Its target is not known.

PCR was performed using 60 Vbeta and 13 Jbeta primers. Data came from immunoSEQ multiplex PCR; TCRdb stores just in-frame clones and leaves some out. This sample has some 97,000 clones; 70% to 80% occur once, and the top ten carry about 4%. The sample taken for sequencing was PBMCs. The receptor was derived from a female donor in good health and CMV-seropositive. The chain carries TRBV30 and TRBJ2-7; 7 bases align to TRBD1. The CDR3 is CAWSLGDRPSYEQYF. The CDR3 bases are TGTGCCTGGAGCTTGGGGGACAGACCCTCCTACGAGCAGTACTTC.